The 9 T cell receptor beta chains presented below share a single source sample, sequenced in a study of blood T cells in healthy people across ages. The second PCR ran 7 to 11 cycles with a sample-barcoded 5' primer and J-beta primers. Via MiXCR, TCRdb re-called the 5' RACE reads, giving one row per CDR3 protein. The table shows about 940,000 distinct CDR3 sequences, with roughly 43% occurring only once. Sequenced material: blood. Every receptor here comes from a man between 25 and 39 years old in good health.

This clonotype was observed a few times. The rearrangement uses TRBV25-1 and TRBJ2-4, with D hard to call. The better agreement between TRBJ2-5 and the DNA end casts doubt on the J call. Germline lookup yields CDR1 MGHDK and CDR2 SYGVNS. The CDR3 runs 13 residues. The CDR3 coding sequence is TGTGCCAGCAGTGAATGGGGAAGAGAGACCCAGTACTTC. Encoded protein: CASSEWGRETQYF.

CDR3 coding DNA: TGCAGTGCTAGAAGGTCCTCTGGAAACACCATATATTTT. It codes for CSARRSSGNTIYF. J is TRBJ1-3 and V is TRBV20-1; D is unresolved. This CDR3 is built from 13 residues. Germline values: CDR1 DFQATT, CDR2 SNEGSKA (reference sequence). Trimming removed 2 bases from V and 0 bases from J, with 5 bases in between.

The V call is TRBV7-8, the J call TRBJ2-3, with 7 positions matching TRBD2. The CDR3 sequence is 17 residues long. Per the germline V gene, CDR1 is SGHVS and CDR2 is FQNEAQ. The V gene end was trimmed by 4 bases and the J gene end by 6 bases; junction bases not matched to a gene: 16. CDR3 sequence reads: CASSSTLLTSSADTQYF. The CDR3 region has the DNA TGTGCCAGCAGCTCAACCCTCCTGACTAGCAGCGCGGATACGCAGTATTTT.

V is TRBV12-3 or TRBV12-4 and J is TRBJ2-2, with D tentatively TRBD2 (6 bases). The CDR3 has 14 amino acids. Trimming took 5 bases from V and 5 from J, leaving 12 bases between them. In DNA, the CDR3 is TGTGCCAGCAGTGCTCAGGACTATACCGGGGAGCTGTTTTTT. Translation: CASSAQDYTGELFF.

This clonotype was counted between two and nine times. The V gene is TRBV12-3 or TRBV12-4, the J gene TRBJ2-1; 14 positions agree with TRBD2. The CDR3 covers 18 residues. V gave up 4 bases and J gave up 1 base; unmatched junction bases: 6. CDR3 coding DNA: TGTGCCAGCAGTTCACCGACTAGCGGGGGGGCGTCCTACAATGAGCAGTTCTTC. It encodes CASSSPTSGGASYNEQFF.

The chain combines TRBV29-1 with TRBJ2-4; tentatively, D is TRBD2 (5 bases). Germline CDR1 SQVTM, CDR2 ANQGSEA. V lost 0 bases, J lost 13 bases, and 25 bases lay in between. The CDR3 is 16 residues long. The CDR3 loop is CSVEDKIGSRQEAQYF. The CDR3 DNA is TGCAGCGTTGAAGATAAGATAGGGAGTCGGCAAGAGGCCCAGTACTTC.

This sequence joins TRBV5-1 and TRBJ2-1; TRBD1 matches 8 bases. Trimming at V came to 2 bases and at J to 1 base, leaving 11 bases not matched to a gene. Per germline, CDR1 SGHRS and CDR2 YFSETQ. There are 18 residues in the CDR3. The CDR3 nucleotides are TGCGCCAGCAGCTTCGGAAGGACAGGGAGAACTTCCTACAATGAGCAGTTCTTC. Encoded protein: CASSFGRTGRTSYNEQFF.

To note about this clonotype: A junction boundary mismatches the germline segment, possibly from a read error. CDR3 bases: TGTGACAGCAGTTCCCCCGGGACAGGGTTAGGTGAGCAGTACTTC. Amino acid sequence: CDSSSPGTGLGEQYF. The J gene is TRBJ2-5, the V gene TRBV12-3 or TRBV12-4; 9 bases map to TRBD1. The CDR3 runs to 15 residues.

This chain joins TRBV12-5 and TRBJ1-5; D is unresolved. Germline CDR1 is LGHNT and CDR2 is FRNRAP. There are 15 residues in the CDR3. Trimming cost V 5 bases and J 0 bases, with 11 bases left between them. This chain's CDR3 is CASGPQRYSNQPQHF. In DNA, the CDR3 is TGTGCTAGTGGTCCACAGAGATATAGCAATCAGCCCCAGCATTTT.